This T cell receptor beta chain was observed in a study of TIL therapy for anti-PD-1-resistant metastatic lung cancer (dated by TCRdb to about 2021). With regard to the full study: A median age of 54 years (range roughly 35-75) and a median tumor PD-L1 proportion score of approximately 6% were recorded among enrolled patients. The cohort was composed predominantly of lung adenocarcinoma, with a few EGFR-mutant and two ALK-rearranged tumors included, and half of patients were identified as current or former smokers. Across the cohort, whole-exome sequencing showed a median non-synonymous tumor mutation burden of under 1.8 mutations per megabase. Clonotypes were tracked across tumor, expanded TIL product and serial blood samples by T cell receptor beta sequencing of tumor and peripheral blood.

A word on this clone: The antigen it recognizes is unknown. Within one base of it there is no much larger clone, and no base qualities were kept.

Including the terminal cysteine and phenylalanine, the CDR3 comprises 16 residues. Just the 48-base CDR3 DNA is kept, in frame starting at base 1. Here is what the overall study found, with its caveats: Generalizability was limited because the cohort was highly selected, with more treatment-naive, never-smoker and oncogene-addicted patients included than is typical. The study protocol defined all tumor marker inferences as exploratory. Clonal turnover during TIL culture was high, and many clones enriched in the product were not detected in the baseline tumor, suggesting clonal contraction instead of faithful expansion. Higher clonality and lower diversity were observed in expanded TIL cultures than in baseline intratumoral T cells (median clonality around 5.9% vs 31%, p < 0.0001).

The immunoSEQ v3 hsTCRB kit was used to amplify TCR beta CDR3 regions from genomic DNA through bias-controlled multiplex PCR. An Illumina NextSeq 500 was used to sequence the TCR libraries, reaching around 2.1 million read pairs at survey level or roughly 5-6.5 million at deep level. From the authors' description of their analysis: Clonality was reported by immunoSEQ Analyzer software, which also assigned V, D and J genes and filtered out non-productive sequences. Repertoires were compared by productive Simpson clonality and by the Morisita overlap index of productive TRB rearrangements between infused TIL and blood. Sourced from immuneACCESS, this table was stored by TCRdb with only in-frame sequences that have V and J called. A share of the clones is absent; for the studies checked, an unresolved V gene accounts for under half, and the remainder has no known explanation. The V and J calls and clone size are taken from that table; D and trimming were inferred from the DNA. Recorded for this sample are more than 90,000 clones; roughly 65% of them occurred a single time. The ten most abundant clones make up around 9.9% of the sample.

The time point label, read with the paper, signifies: pre-treatment sample, taken before nivolumab and TIL therapy. The baseline tumor samples were excised metastases, mostly pleural nodules or supraclavicular lymph nodes, taken from the same resection that was used to grow TIL. Tumors were collected before any PD-1/PD-L1 blockade, after which patients were given nivolumab, and patients who progressed were given lymphodepletion, an infusion of expanded TIL and IL-2. Adults with stage 4 NSCLC were enrolled in a dual-center phase I trial from late 2017 to early 2020. Samples came from a single-arm, open-label phase I trial of tumor-infiltrating lymphocyte therapy with nivolumab in advanced non-small cell lung cancer. Portions of each resected tumor were snap-frozen in liquid nitrogen and were stored at -80 degrees C. Tumor regions of interest were selected on H&E sections by laser-capture macrodissection, were pulverized into 15 mg aliquots, and were extracted with Qiagen Allprep kits.

This receptor chain uses TRBV21-1 and TRBJ2-1; TRBD2 is the table's D call and was not checked against the DNA. TRBV21-1 constitutes a pseudogene. The sample in question was tumor tissue, obtained at baseline. The receptor's source is a person between 30 and 80 years old with non-small cell lung cancer. In nucleotide form, the sequence is TGTGCCAGCAGAACCTCGGGGGATCCTGGGGGGAATGAGCAGTTCTTC. This sequence encodes CASRTSGDPGGNEQFF.